Listed here is a single T cell receptor (beta chain). Its antigen is currently unknown. Clones were sequenced by immunoSEQ multiplex PCR, and TCRdb holds only the in-frame ones, with some missing. Among approximately 79,000 clones listed, around four fifths were seen once. Both about-4-week and about-12-week second-dose recipients were combined. This entry is derived from a study of T cell responses to AZD1222 COVID-19 vaccine. Broader study findings: Just 5 to 7 people given AZD1222 tested seropositive at baseline. White British ancestry dominated among donors, who included more females, and clonal diversity was possibly underestimated. Close to half of spike-specific TCRs reportedly recognize unmutated variant regions.

This receptor was obtained from an adult who received the AZD1222 COVID-19 vaccine. The starting material was peripheral blood, obtained 28 days after the second AZD1222 dose.

In DNA, the CDR3 is TGTGCCAGCAGCTTAGTCGGCGGGAGGGCTGGAGATACGCAGTATTTT. Amino acid sequence: CASSLVGGRAGDTQYF. The rearrangement links TRBV7-3 to TRBJ2-3; 9 nucleotides agree with TRBD2. Germline lookup yields CDR1 SGHTA and CDR2 FQGTGA. CDR3 length: 16 amino acids. V gave up 2 bases and J gave up 5 bases; unmatched junction bases: 8.